This paragraph reports one T cell receptor (beta chain). Its cognate antigen is unknown. The sample is drawn from a study of shared clonotypes between healthy human individuals. Study context: The cohort had a couple of women and a few men, ages 18 to 49. Plates per donor: three CD4 naive, three CD4 memory, two CD8 naive, one CD8 memory.

Trimming took 4 bases from V and 3 from J, leaving 16 bases between them. Germline V gene lookup returns CDR1 MDHEN and CDR2 SYDVKM. The CDR3 contains 15 residues. Naive-designated CD8 cells lacked CD45RO, were positively enriched for CCR7, and omitted terminally differentiated effector memory CD45RA+ cells. Nashville, Tennessee was home to all donors, who were Caucasian adults. The study, taken as a whole, reports: It was observed that roughly 5.5% of naive CD4 clonotypes were shared across a handful of donors.

The protocol was immunoSEQ multiplex PCR, while the TCRdb copy is restricted to in-frame clones and leaves out a portion. The sample has about 2.1 million clones; about 94% are singletons. Sequencing was performed on naive CD8+ T cells from PBMCs. The sequence was obtained from a man aged 18 to 30 in good health. Some clones in this sample may be carry-over from other donors' samples. This sequence joins TRBV28 and TRBJ2-7; D possibly corresponds to TRBD2 (6 bases). The CDR3 DNA sequence: TGTGCCAGCAGTTATTCGCCGGGACTGAACTACGAGCAGTACTTC. It specifies CASSYSPGLNYEQYF. The whole variable domain, filled in from reference TRBV28 and TRBJ2-7, reads DVKVTQSSRYLVKRTGEKVFLECVQDMDHENMFWYRQDPGLGLRLIYFSYDVKMKEKGDIPEGYSVSREKKERFSLILESASTNQTSMYLCASSYSPGLNYEQYFGPGTRLTVT.